These 22 T cell receptor beta chains originate from one sample sequenced in a study of T cell clonality in common variable immunodeficiency. Libraries were prepared by immunoSEQ multiplex PCR; TCRdb keeps only in-frame clonotypes and omits some of them. The sample was found to contain approximately 34,000 clones, and every one recurs. Sample: peripheral blood mononuclear cells. Receptors were obtained from a person aged 18-70 years in good health.

This clone was observed at least ten times. Read coverage stops 3 residues before the CDR3 terminus; the germline J gene supplies the remainder. V and J are TRBV7-2 and TRBJ2-2; 11 bases fit TRBD2. CDR1 and CDR2 from the germline V gene are SGHTA and FQGNSA. V was clipped by 0 bases and J by 4 bases; unmatched bases: 7. The CDR3 loop spans 18 amino acids. CDR3 bases read: TGTGCCAGCAGCTTAGCACTAGCGGGGGCCCGAGGCACCGGGGAG. Its translation is CASSLALAGARGTGE. The complete CDR3 sequence is CASSLALAGARGTGELFF.

This clone was seen a few times. The CDR3 end is not reached by the read, which stops 3 residues before it; the germline J gene fills it in. V is TRBV18 and J is TRBJ1-2; D remains ambiguous. The CDR3 sequence is 14 residues long. The germline V gene encodes CDR1 KGHSH and CDR2 LQKENI. CDR3 DNA (partial): TGTGCCAGCTTACTGACTAGCGGCGACAATGAC. Translation gives CASLLTSGDND. The full CDR3 protein reads CASLLTSGDNDYTF. Complete variable domain (other parts from reference TRBV18 and TRBJ1-2): NAGVMQNPRHLVRRRGQEARLRCSPMKGHSHVYWYRQLPEEGLKFMVYLQKENIIDESGMPKERFSAEFPKEGPSILRIQQVVRGDSAAYFCASLLTSGDNDYTFGSGTRLTVV.

In this sample, this clone turned up a few times. The observed sequence ends 3 residues before the CDR3 terminus, with the missing tail filled in from the germline J gene. This specimen includes other DNA sequences encoding the same CDR3. This rearrangement joins TRBV2 to TRBJ2-3, with TRBD1 identical over 9 bases. The ends lost 4 bases at V and 5 bases at J; junction bases unmatched: 4. The CDR3 is 14 amino acids. Germline V gene data show CDR1 as SNHLY and CDR2 as FYNNEI. CDR3 residues: CASSAGTGRDTQYF. CDR3 DNA (partial): TGTGCCAGCAGTGCCGGGACAGGGAGAGATACG.

This clone has at least ten counts. The read ends 3 residues early relative to the CDR3; the germline J gene fills the gap. The genes are TRBV20-1 and TRBJ1-2; 11 nucleotides match TRBD1. The length of the CDR3 is 18 residues. CDR1 and CDR2 (germline): DFQATT, SNEGSKA (reference sequence). The V segment lost 0 bases and the J segment 0 bases; nucleotides outside the gene matches: 9. CDR3 sequence: CSARDLGQGEVSNYGYTF. The covered CDR3 bases are TGCAGTGCTAGAGATTTGGGACAGGGGGAAGTTTCTAACTATGGC.

This clone occurred many times. The sequenced fragment ends 3 residues before the CDR3 boundary, so the rest is inferred from the germline J gene. V usage is TRBV5-1 and J usage is TRBJ2-7; 9 bases align to TRBD1. The CDR3 contains 15 residues. V was clipped by 2 bases and J by 2 bases; unmatched bases: 5. Germline V gives CDR1 SGHRS, CDR2 YFSETQ. CDR3: CASSLGTGSTYEQYF. Incomplete CDR3 DNA: TGCGCCAGCAGCTTAGGGACAGGGAGTACCTACGAG. The full variable domain, in which reference TRBV5-1 and TRBJ2-7 provide the parts outside the CDR3, is KAGVTQTPRYLIKTRGQQVTLSCSPISGHRSVSWYQQTPGQGLQFLFEYFSETQRNKGNFPGRFSGRQFSNSRSEMNVSTLELGDSALYLCASSLGTGSTYEQYFGPGTRLTVT.

A few counts support this clone. The DNA ends 3 residues before the CDR3 does, and the rest of the CDR3 is filled in from the germline J gene. J is TRBJ1-2 and V is TRBV2; D perhaps matches TRBD1 (5 bases). The germline V gene has CDR1 SNHLY and CDR2 FYNNEI. V gave up 6 bases and J gave up 4 bases, with 15 bases separating them. The CDR3 consists of 14 residues. Here the CDR3 reads CASSVAGRGYGYTF. The DNA read from the CDR3 is TGTGCCAGCAGCGTGGCGGGGCGCGGCTATGGC.

This clone was observed many times. The CDR3 end is not reached by the read, which stops 3 residues before it; the germline J gene fills it in. The chain carries TRBV20-1 and TRBJ2-7, with a tentative D call TRBD2 (7 bases). This CDR3 is built from 14 residues. The germline V gene has CDR1 DFQATT and CDR2 SNEGSKA (reference sequence). Trimming removed 4 bases from V and 3 bases from J, with 16 bases in between. The covered CDR3 bases are TGCAGTGCTACCTCAAGGGGGGGGGACTACGAG. Its protein product is CSATSRGGDYE. The entire CDR3 reads CSATSRGGDYEQYF.

This clone was seen repeatedly, ten times or more. The CDR3 end lies 3 residues beyond the end of the read and is filled in from the germline J gene. This chain joins TRBV7-9 and TRBJ1-1, with 9 bases that match TRBD1. This CDR3 spans 14 amino acids. The germline V gene encodes CDR1 SEHNR and CDR2 FQNEAQ (reference sequence). J was trimmed by 5 bases and V by 5 bases; bases with no gene match: 6. The DNA read from the CDR3 is TGTGCCAGCAGCCACCGGGACAGGGAAACTGAA. This translates into CASSHRDRETE. The complete CDR3 reads CASSHRDRETEAFF.

This clone has a count of ten or more. The read falls 3 residues short of the CDR3 end, and the missing part is taken from the germline J gene. The J gene is TRBJ1-1, the V gene TRBV5-8, with unresolved D. Germline V lookup: CDR1 SGHTS, CDR2 YDEGEE. CDR3 length: 13 residues. The V gene lost 7 bases and the J gene lost 0 bases, with 10 bases spanning the gap. CDR3 bases read: TGTGCCAGCTACTTAGAAGTGAACACTGAA. Its translation is CASYLEVNTE. The complete CDR3 reads CASYLEVNTEAFF.

This clone has a count of ten or more. The read stops 3 residues short of the end of the CDR3; the missing end is completed from the germline J gene. The genes are TRBV4-1 and TRBJ1-2, with 10 bases identical to TRBD1. Trimming took 3 bases from V and 3 from J; bases not matched to a gene: 10. CDR1 is MGHRA and CDR2 is YSYEKL in the germline V gene. CDR3 length equals 17 residues. Partial CDR3 DNA: TGCGCCAGCAGCCAGGGCAGACAGGGGGCGGGTGACTATGGC. This encodes CASSQGRQGAGDYG. The complete CDR3 sequence is CASSQGRQGAGDYGYTF.

This clone has at least ten counts. The read terminates 3 residues ahead of where the CDR3 ends, so the germline J gene completes it. The chain combines TRBV19 with TRBJ2-1; TRBD1 matches 9 bases. The trim removed 4 bases at V and 3 bases at J, leaving 1 base unmatched. Germline-derived CDR1 and CDR2 are LNHDA and SQIVND (reference sequence). CDR3 length: 14 amino acids. The part of the CDR3 DNA that was read is TGTGCCAGTAGTAGACAGGGGGTCTACAATGAG. Translating it yields CASSRQGVYNE. In full, the CDR3 is CASSRQGVYNEQFF.

This clone was recorded many times. CDR3 in amino acids: CASSQSGGTGELFF. CDR3 DNA, as far as it was read: TGTGCCAGCAGCCAATCAGGGGGGACCGGGGAG. This rearrangement joins TRBV11-3 to TRBJ2-2; maybe TRBD1 (7 bases). With the read ending 3 residues before the CDR3 end, the germline J gene is used to fill in that end. Germline values: CDR1 SGHNT, CDR2 YENEEA. V shed 5 bases and J shed 5 bases, with 12 bases lying between them. The CDR3 is 14 amino acids.

This clone was picked up many times. Coverage ceases 3 residues before the CDR3 finishes, and the germline J gene fills in the end. This chain uses TRBV19 with TRBJ2-1; tentative D call: TRBD2 (6 bases). CDR3 length: 15 residues. The V end lost 3 bases, the J end lost 0 bases, and 9 bases lay between the germline ends. Germline assignment: CDR1 LNHDA and CDR2 SQIVND (reference sequence). CDR3 DNA (partial): TGTGCCAGTAGTATTAGCGGACCCTCCTACAATGAG. Encoded protein: CASSISGPSYNE. The CDR3 in its entirety is CASSISGPSYNEQFF.

This clone was detected ten times or more. From the germline J gene comes the end of the CDR3, since the read stops 3 residues before it. The V gene is TRBV28, the J gene TRBJ1-2; 9 bases line up with TRBD1. Per the germline V gene, CDR1 is MDHEN and CDR2 is SYDVKM. This CDR3 is 15 amino acids long. The CDR3 spells CASTSLHRGLKGYTF. The covered CDR3 bases are TGTGCCAGCACATCGCTCCACAGGGGGCTTAAAGGC.

This clone has at least ten counts. The read halts 3 residues ahead of the CDR3 end, with the missing end drawn from the germline J gene. The chain links TRBV5-1 to TRBJ2-5; TRBD2 agrees at 10 bases. The germline V gene has CDR1 SGHRS and CDR2 YFSETQ. This CDR3 spans 15 amino acids. V shed 4 bases and J 2 bases; nucleotides not matched to a gene: 5. CDR3 residues: CASSVPSGGQETQYF. Incomplete CDR3 DNA: TGCGCCAGCAGCGTCCCTAGCGGGGGACAAGAGACC.

This clone came up many times. The read halts 3 residues ahead of the CDR3 end, with the missing end drawn from the germline J gene. The V and J genes are TRBV5-1 and TRBJ2-7, with 7 bases fitting TRBD2. After removal of 3 bases from V and 2 bases from J, the junction contained 8 bases not matched to a gene. Germline assignment: CDR1 SGHRS and CDR2 YFSETQ. This CDR3 is 15 amino acids long. The CDR3 here is CASSSLTSDPYEQYF. CDR3 DNA (partial): TGCGCCAGCAGCTCTCTAACTAGCGACCCCTACGAG. The full variable domain, completed using reference TRBV5-1 and TRBJ2-7, is KAGVTQTPRYLIKTRGQQVTLSCSPISGHRSVSWYQQTPGQGLQFLFEYFSETQRNKGNFPGRFSGRQFSNSRSEMNVSTLELGDSALYLCASSSLTSDPYEQYFGPGTRLTVT.

This clone was picked up many times. The CDR3 is cut off 3 residues early in the read; its end comes from the germline J gene. This specimen includes other DNA sequences encoding the same CDR3. The V and J genes are TRBV11-2 and TRBJ2-7; the match to TRBD1 covers 7 bases. The trim removed 5 bases at V and 2 bases at J, leaving 6 bases unmatched. The germline gives CDR1 SGHAT, CDR2 FQNNGV. The CDR3 is made up of 14 amino acids. The CDR3 DNA, read in part, is TGTGCCAGCAGCCCAACCGGACAGGCCTACGAG. Protein product: CASSPTGQAYE. From start to end, the CDR3 is CASSPTGQAYEQYF. The variable domain in full, completed from reference TRBV11-2 and TRBJ2-7, reads EAGVAQSPRYKIIEKRQSVAFWCNPISGHATLYWYQQILGQGPKLLIQFQNNGVVDDSQLPKDRFSAERLKGVDSTLKIQPAKLEDSAVYLCASSPTGQAYEQYFGPGTRLTVT.

This clone was recorded at least ten times. The sequence runs out 3 residues before the end of the CDR3; the remainder is reconstructed from the germline J gene. The J gene is TRBJ2-1, the V gene TRBV4-2, with TRBD2 as a possible D gene (6 bases). Germline-derived CDR1 and CDR2 are LGHNA and YNFKEQ. V lost 3 bases, J lost 4 bases, and 13 bases lay in between. The CDR3 is made up of 15 amino acids. Incomplete CDR3 DNA: TGTGCCAGCAGCCAGGGTCTAGCGCTATACAATGAG. As protein: CASSQGLALYNE. The complete CDR3 sequence is CASSQGLALYNEQFF.

This clone occurred many times. The observed sequence ends 3 residues before the CDR3 terminus, with the missing tail filled in from the germline J gene. The chain couples TRBV19 to TRBJ2-5; D is undetermined. The V end lost 5 bases, the J end lost 1 base, and 17 bases lay between the germline ends. The CDR3 runs to 16 residues. CDR1 and CDR2 from the germline V gene are LNHDA and SQIVND (reference sequence). The CDR3 loop reads CASSLSGSGPQETQYF. The CDR3 DNA, read in part, is TGTGCCAGTAGTTTATCTGGCTCAGGCCCCCAAGAGACC. The variable domain in full, completed from reference TRBV19 and TRBJ2-5, reads DGGITQSPKYLFRKEGQNVTLSCEQNLNHDAMYWYRQDPGQGLRLIYYSQIVNDFQKGDIAEGYSVSREKKESFPLTVTSAQKNPTAFYLCASSLSGSGPQETQYFGPGTRLLVL.

This clone has at least ten counts. The CDR3 extends 3 residues past the end of the read, so its final part is completed from the germline J gene. Other DNA variants within this sample encode the same CDR3. The chain combines TRBV19 with TRBJ2-1; 8 bases align to TRBD2. The trim removed 9 bases at V and 6 bases at J, leaving 10 bases unmatched. CDR1 is LNHDA, CDR2 SQIVND, per germline (reference sequence). The CDR3 is 14 amino acids. The CDR3 protein is CASSSSGQSNEQFF. The covered CDR3 bases are TGTGCCAGCTCCTCTAGCGGGCAAAGCAATGAG.

This clone occurred many times. Incomplete CDR3 DNA: TGTGCCAGCAGCTTAGGAGGGACACGGACCTTGAACACTGAA. This encodes CASSLGGTRTLNTE. The CDR3 in full is CASSLGGTRTLNTEAFF. V usage is TRBV7-6 and J usage is TRBJ1-1; the D gene is possibly TRBD1 (6 bases). The read halts 3 residues ahead of the CDR3 end, with the missing end drawn from the germline J gene. Deletions cut 1 base from V and 0 bases from J, with 15 bases between. Germline assignment: CDR1 SGHVS and CDR2 FNYEAQ. The CDR3 loop spans 17 amino acids.

This clone was observed at least ten times. The CDR3 is cut off 3 residues early in the read; its end comes from the germline J gene. This sequence joins TRBV5-4 and TRBJ1-1; 8 bases match TRBD1. This CDR3 is 15 amino acids long. Per germline, CDR1 SGHNT and CDR2 YYREEE (reference sequence). V lost 4 bases and J lost 0; bases outside the gene matches: 5. CDR3 amino acids: CASSLRGPVNTEAFF. Incomplete CDR3 DNA: TGTGCCAGCAGCCTCAGGGGGCCGGTGAACACTGAA.